This T cell receptor (beta chain) was documented in a study of human T cells and chemical hapten exposure. Study-level results: With regard to DPC sensitization, TCRs above 1 in 1000 frequency did not change.

J gave up 4 bases and V 2 bases, and 2 bases lay outside the gene matches. Looked up from germline, CDR1 is MNHEY and CDR2 is SMNVEV (reference sequence). The CDR3 runs to 15 residues. As processed by the authors: Sampled TCR counts reached a median of roughly 90,000 per sample, with values ranging from roughly 20,000 to 700,000. TCRdb reanalysed the RACE reads using MiXCR and keeps one entry per CDR3 protein. TCRdb, not the original authors, processed these V and J calls. The data hold some 350,000 distinct CDR3 sequences, with approximately 6.3% observed a single time. Time point reported: patch test 1, 2 weeks after DPC sensitization. Treatment reported: therapeutic diphenylcyclopropenone sensitization with weekly scalp DPC. Ahead of applying each patch test, blood was sampled. Whole blood that had not been fractionated was the source of extracted total RNA. This clonotype was found a few times. As yet, its antigen is unknown.

The receptor comes from a woman younger than 30 with alopecia areata. Some clones in this sample may be carry-over from other donors' samples. The rearrangement links TRBV27 to TRBJ2-7; 13 nucleotides match TRBD2. The material was whole blood, obtained in connection with sensitization to the hapten diphenylcyclopropenone (DPC). In nucleotides, the CDR3 is TGTGCCAGCAGTTTAGAGACTAGCGGGGGGTACGAGCAGTACTTC. It specifies CASSLETSGGYEQYF.